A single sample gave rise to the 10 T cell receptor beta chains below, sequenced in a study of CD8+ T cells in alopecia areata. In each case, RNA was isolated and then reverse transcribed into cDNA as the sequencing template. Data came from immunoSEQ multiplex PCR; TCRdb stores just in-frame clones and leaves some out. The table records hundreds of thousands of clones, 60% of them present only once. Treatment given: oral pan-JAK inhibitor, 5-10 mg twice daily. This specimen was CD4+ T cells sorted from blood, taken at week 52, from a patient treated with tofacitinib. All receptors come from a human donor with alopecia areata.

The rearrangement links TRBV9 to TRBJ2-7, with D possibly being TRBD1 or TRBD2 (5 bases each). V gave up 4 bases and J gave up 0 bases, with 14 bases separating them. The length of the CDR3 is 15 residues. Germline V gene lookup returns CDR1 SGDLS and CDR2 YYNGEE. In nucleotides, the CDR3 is TGTGCCAGCAGCCTCCGGGACGCCACCTCCTACGAGCAGTACTTC. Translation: CASSLRDATSYEQYF.

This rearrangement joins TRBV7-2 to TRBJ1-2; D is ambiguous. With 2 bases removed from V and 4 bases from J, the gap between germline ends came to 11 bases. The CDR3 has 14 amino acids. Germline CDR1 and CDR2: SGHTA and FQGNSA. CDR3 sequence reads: CASSLSIVSYGYTF. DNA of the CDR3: TGTGCCAGCAGCTTATCTATCGTATCCTATGGCTACACCTTC. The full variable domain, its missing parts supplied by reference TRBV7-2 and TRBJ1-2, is GAGVSQSPSNKVTEKGKDVELRCDPISGHTALYWYRQSLGQGLEFLIYFQGNSAPDKSGLPSDRFSAERTGGSVSTLTIQRTQQEDSAVYLCASSLSIVSYGYTFGSGTRLTVV.

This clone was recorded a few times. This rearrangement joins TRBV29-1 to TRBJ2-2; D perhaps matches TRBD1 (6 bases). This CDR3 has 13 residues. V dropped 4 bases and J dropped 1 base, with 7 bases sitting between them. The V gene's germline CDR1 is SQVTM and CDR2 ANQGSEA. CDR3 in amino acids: CSVVRGNTGELFF. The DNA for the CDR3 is TGCAGCGTTGTCAGGGGGAACACCGGGGAGCTGTTTTTT.

The CDR3 spells CASSFSGTGSFYNSPLHF. The CDR3 bases are TGTGCCAGCAGTTTCTCAGGGACAGGCAGTTTCTATAATTCACCCCTCCACTTT. The chain recombines TRBV27 with TRBJ1-6; TRBD1 matches 8 bases. With V trimmed by 3 bases and J by 3 bases, 10 bases remained unmatched. The length of the CDR3 is 18 residues. Looked up from germline, CDR1 is MNHEY and CDR2 is SMNVEV (reference sequence).

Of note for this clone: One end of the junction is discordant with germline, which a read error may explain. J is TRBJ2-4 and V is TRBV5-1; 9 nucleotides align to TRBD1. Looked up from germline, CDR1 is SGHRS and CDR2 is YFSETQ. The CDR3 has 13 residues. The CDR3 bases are TGCGCCAGCAGTTATAACCCGGGACAGGGAGGGGCCTTC. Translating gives CASSYNPGQGGAF.

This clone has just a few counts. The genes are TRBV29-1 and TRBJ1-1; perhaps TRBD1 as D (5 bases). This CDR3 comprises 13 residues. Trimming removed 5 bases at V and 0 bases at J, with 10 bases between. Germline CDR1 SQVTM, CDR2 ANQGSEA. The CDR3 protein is CSVKGTLNTEAFF. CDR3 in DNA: TGCAGCGTTAAGGGGACGCTGAACACTGAAGCTTTCTTT.

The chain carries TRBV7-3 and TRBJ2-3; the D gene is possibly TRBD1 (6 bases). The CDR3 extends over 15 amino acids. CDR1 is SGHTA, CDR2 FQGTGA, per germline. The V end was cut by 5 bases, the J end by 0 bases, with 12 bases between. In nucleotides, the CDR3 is TGTGCCAGCAGCACACAGGGAGCTAGCACAGATACGCAGTATTTT. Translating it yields CASSTQGASTDTQYF.

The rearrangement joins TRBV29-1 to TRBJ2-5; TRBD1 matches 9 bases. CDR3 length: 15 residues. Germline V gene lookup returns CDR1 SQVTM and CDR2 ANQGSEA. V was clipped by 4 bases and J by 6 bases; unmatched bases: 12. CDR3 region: CSVASGTGGAKTQYF. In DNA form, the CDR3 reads TGCAGCGTTGCGTCAGGAACAGGGGGCGCGAAGACCCAGTACTTC.

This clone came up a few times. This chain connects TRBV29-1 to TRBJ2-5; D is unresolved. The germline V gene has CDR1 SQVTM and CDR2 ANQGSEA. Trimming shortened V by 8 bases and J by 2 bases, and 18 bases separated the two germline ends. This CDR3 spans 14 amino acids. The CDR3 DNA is TGCAGCTTTCTTCGGACGGGTAATCAAGAGACCCAGTACTTC. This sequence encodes CSFLRTGNQETQYF.

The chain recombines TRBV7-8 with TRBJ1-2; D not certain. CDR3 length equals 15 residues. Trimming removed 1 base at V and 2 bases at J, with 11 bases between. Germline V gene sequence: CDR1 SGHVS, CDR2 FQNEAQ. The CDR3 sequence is CASSLVLGENYGYTF. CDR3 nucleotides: TGTGCCAGCAGCTTAGTCCTCGGGGAAAACTATGGCTACACCTTC.